Shown below are 21 T cell receptor beta chains from a single sample sequenced in a study of cytomegalovirus exposure and HLA in healthy donors. Assay: immunoSEQ multiplex PCR; the TCRdb copy retains only in-frame clones and omits some. The sample yields about 120,000 clones, roughly nine tenths seen once. Specimen: PBMCs. The origin of the receptors is a woman under 30 in good health and CMV-seronegative.

The chain is built from TRBV10-3 and TRBJ2-3, with 7 bases matching TRBD2. The CDR3 covers 14 residues. In germline, CDR1 is ENHRY, CDR2 SYGVKD. V lost 6 bases and J lost 6; bases outside the gene matches: 9. In DNA form, the CDR3 reads TGTGCCATCAGCCCCACGGGAGGTTGGGATACGCAGTATTTT. Translated, it gives CAISPTGGWDTQYF.

The chain carries TRBV4-1 and TRBJ1-5; D ambiguous. CDR3 size: 13 residues. Germline V gives CDR1 MGHRA, CDR2 YSYEKL. V was cut by 3 bases and J by 6 bases, with 9 bases left in between. CDR3 coding DNA: TGCGCCAGCAGCCATTCCCCGGGTCAGCCCCAGCATTTT. Residues: CASSHSPGQPQHF.

The chain employs TRBV5-1 and TRBJ2-2, with a possible D match to TRBD2 (6 bases). This CDR3 contains 16 residues. Looked up from germline, CDR1 is SGHRS and CDR2 is YFSETQ. Trimming stripped 0 bases from V and 0 bases from J, with 9 bases between. The CDR3 loop reads CASSLVGGANTGELFF. The CDR3 DNA is TGCGCCAGCAGCTTGGTCGGGGGAGCGAACACCGGGGAGCTGTTTTTT.

The V gene is TRBV5-1, the J gene TRBJ2-1; 9 positions match TRBD2. The CDR3 is 14 amino acids. CDR1 SGHRS and CDR2 YFSETQ come from the germline V gene. Unmatched junction bases numbered 6, after V lost 4 bases and J lost 7 bases. The CDR3 reads CASSPGLALNEQFF. CDR3 in DNA: TGCGCCAGCAGCCCGGGACTAGCTTTGAATGAGCAGTTCTTC.

The V gene is TRBV6-5, the J gene TRBJ1-3; D may be TRBD1 (5 bases). The CDR3 is 13 residues long. Looked up from germline, CDR1 is MNHEY and CDR2 is SVGAGI. Trimming stripped 6 bases from V and 4 bases from J, with 10 bases between. The CDR3 region is CASRSTGGNTIYF. CDR3 coding DNA: TGTGCCAGCAGAAGTACAGGAGGAAACACCATATATTTT.

The chain carries TRBV12-5 and TRBJ2-7, with D possibly matching TRBD1 (6 bases). In germline, CDR1 is LGHNT, CDR2 FRNRAP. This CDR3 region has 16 residues. V lost 0 bases and J lost 1, with 13 bases in between. CDR3 sequence (DNA): TGTGCTAGTGGTTTGGTACTAAACAGGGAATCCTACGAGCAGTACTTC. Translating it yields CASGLVLNRESYEQYF.

In this sample, this clone turned up a few times. CDR3 region: CASSLEQMNTEAFF. CDR3 DNA: TGCGCCAGCAGCTTGGAACAGATGAACACTGAAGCTTTCTTT. V and J are TRBV5-1 and TRBJ1-1, with no clear D. Germline V gene sequence: CDR1 SGHRS, CDR2 YFSETQ. CDR3 length equals 14 residues. V lost 0 bases, J lost 0 bases, and 6 bases lay in between.

The rearrangement uses TRBV4-1 and TRBJ2-5; D possibly corresponds to TRBD2 (6 bases). Germline V gene data show CDR1 as MGHRA and CDR2 as YSYEKL. The CDR3 spans 13 residues. The V gene lost 4 bases and the J gene lost 5 bases, with 11 bases spanning the gap. The CDR3 nucleotides read TGCGCCAGCAGCCCGGGGGAAGAGGAGACCCAGTACTTC. Its protein product is CASSPGEEETQYF.

V is TRBV2 and J is TRBJ2-5, with no clear D. Germline V gene data show CDR1 as SNHLY and CDR2 as FYNNEI. The CDR3 runs to 14 residues. V was shortened by 7 bases and J by 4 bases, with 16 bases between the two germline ends. The CDR3 reads CASKKAGIRETQYF. The CDR3 DNA reads TGTGCCAGCAAGAAGGCAGGCATCCGAGAGACCCAGTACTTC.

V usage is TRBV13 and J usage is TRBJ1-3; a possible D gene is TRBD1 (6 bases). The CDR3 has 14 amino acids. Deletions cut 2 bases from V and 4 bases from J, with 9 bases between. Germline V CDR1 and CDR2: PRHDT, FYEKMQ (reference sequence). CDR3 sequence: CASSLTGRGNTIYF. In DNA form, the CDR3 reads TGTGCCAGCAGCTTAACAGGGCGGGGAAACACCATATATTTT.

V and J are TRBV21-1 and TRBJ1-2; the table's D call of TRBD1 was not tested on the DNA. TRBV21-1 is a listed pseudogene. There are 13 residues in the CDR3. The CDR3 bases are TGTGCCAGTGGGGAACAGGGGGCGCTTGGCTACACCTTC. Translation: CASGEQGALGYTF.

The chain is built from TRBV5-4 and TRBJ2-2, with TRBD2 identical over 10 bases. Germline CDR1 SGHNT, CDR2 YYREEE (reference sequence). There are 16 residues in the CDR3. Germline trimming cut 4 bases from V and 3 bases from J; bases unmatched to any gene: 6. The chain's CDR3 is CASSAYLAGDTGELFF. The CDR3, as DNA: TGTGCCAGCAGCGCATATCTAGCGGGGGACACCGGGGAGCTGTTTTTT.

This rearrangement joins TRBV27 to TRBJ1-6; 8 bases line up with TRBD1. The germline V gene encodes CDR1 MNHEY and CDR2 SMNVEV (reference sequence). J was trimmed by 8 bases and V by 5 bases; bases with no gene match: 8. The CDR3 length is 15 residues. The CDR3 sequence is CASSALRDRYSPLHF. Written as DNA, the CDR3 is TGTGCCAGCAGTGCGCTCCGGGACAGGTATTCACCCCTCCACTTT.

This clone was recorded once. This chain connects TRBV4-1 to TRBJ1-1; D gene unclear. V lost 0 bases, J lost 8 bases, and 13 bases lay in between. CDR1 and CDR2 (germline): MGHRA, YSYEKL. This CDR3 is built from 14 residues. The CDR3 sequence is CASSQDSASGEAFF. CDR3 sequence (DNA): TGCGCCAGCAGCCAAGACTCCGCGTCGGGGGAAGCTTTCTTT.

The gene calls are TRBV11-1 and TRBJ2-1; D is possibly TRBD1 (6 bases). The V gene's germline CDR1 is SGHAT and CDR2 FQDESV (reference sequence). This CDR3 comprises 15 residues. The V end lost 5 bases, the J end lost 5 bases, and 16 bases lay between the germline ends. This CDR3 is CASSRTTGSHNEQFF. CDR3 coding DNA: TGTGCCAGCAGCCGGACCACAGGGTCCCACAATGAGCAGTTCTTC. Based on the CDR3 plus reference TRBV11-1 and TRBJ2-1, the full variable domain is EAEVAQSPRYKITEKSQAVAFWCDPISGHATLYWYRQILGQGPELLVQFQDESVVDDSQLPKDRFSAERLKGVDSTLKIQPAELGDSAMYLCASSRTTGSHNEQFFGPGTRLTVL.

The genes are TRBV5-4 and TRBJ2-5, with TRBD1 identical over 8 bases. This CDR3 comprises 14 residues. V lost 3 bases and J lost 2; bases outside the gene matches: 3. CDR1 and CDR2 from the germline V gene are SGHNT and YYREEE (reference sequence). The CDR3 is CASSYRTGQETQYF. CDR3 DNA sequence: TGTGCCAGCAGCTATCGGACAGGGCAAGAGACCCAGTACTTC.

The rearrangement uses TRBV6-1 and TRBJ2-7; maybe TRBD1 (6 bases). The V end was cut by 3 bases, the J end by 2 bases, with 14 bases between. Germline CDR1 is MNHNS and CDR2 is SASEGT. The CDR3 totals 15 residues. In nucleotides, the CDR3 is TGTGCCAGCAGTGACTTAACAGGGTTGCCCTACGAGCAGTACTTC. This sequence encodes CASSDLTGLPYEQYF.

The chain has TRBV19 and TRBJ1-5; D uncertain. There are 15 residues in the CDR3. The V gene lost 8 bases and the J gene lost 5 bases, with 19 bases spanning the gap. Germline CDR1 reads LNHDA; CDR2 reads SQIVND (reference sequence). The CDR3 here is CASLVGGSFDQPQHF. In nucleotides, the CDR3 is TGTGCCAGTTTAGTCGGCGGGTCTTTCGATCAGCCCCAGCATTTT.

The genes are TRBV6-1 and TRBJ1-1; 7 nucleotides line up with TRBD1. The length of the CDR3 is 15 residues. Losses at the gene ends were 4 bases for V and 1 base for J; bases not matched to a gene: 6. The germline gives CDR1 MNHNS, CDR2 SASEGT. The CDR3 region has the DNA TGTGCCAGCAGTGTAACCGGGACAGCGAACACTGAAGCTTTCTTT. This encodes CASSVTGTANTEAFF.

V and J are TRBV7-2 and TRBJ2-2; D is undetermined. This CDR3 is built from 14 residues. V gave up 2 bases and J gave up 6 bases, with 10 bases separating them. The germline CDR1 and CDR2 sequences are SGHTA and FQGNSA. This CDR3 reads CASSLKRISGELFF. CDR3 DNA: TGTGCCAGCAGCTTAAAGAGGATTTCCGGGGAGCTGTTTTTT.

This sequence joins TRBV13 and TRBJ2-1; 8 bases line up with TRBD1. V lost 5 bases, J lost 0 bases, and 3 bases stayed unmatched. CDR1 is PRHDT and CDR2 is FYEKMQ in the germline V gene (reference sequence). The CDR3 is made up of 15 amino acids. The CDR3 sequence: CASSHRGSSYNEQFF. CDR3 DNA: TGTGCCAGCAGCCACAGGGGGAGCTCCTACAATGAGCAGTTCTTC.